The clone carrying this T cell receptor (beta chain) was observed a few times. The target antigen is unknown. This entry belongs to a study of blood T cells in healthy people across ages. Study outcomes and limitations: Unsorted PBMCs prevented conclusive naive versus antigen-experienced comparison. Versus aged donors, long-lived donors had higher diversity and more naive CD4+ cells. In older individuals, TCR beta diversity per million T cells was lower, falling roughly linearly with age.

PCR was performed a second time for about 6 to 11 cycles using a sample-barcoded 5' primer and a J-beta primer mix. MiXCR, applied by TCRdb to the 5' RACE reads, yields one record per CDR3 protein. The table shows almost 1 million distinct CDR3 sequences, with roughly 50% occurring only once. This receptor was identified in an older woman in good health. Specimen: blood.

CDR3 sequence reads: CASSRGLAEYNEQFF. The CDR3 region has the DNA TGTGCCAGCAGTCGCGGACTAGCGGAGTACAATGAGCAGTTCTTC. The chain has TRBV28 and TRBJ2-1, with 10 nucleotides matching TRBD2. The V and J ends lost 5 bases and 4 bases, in that order; junction bases with no gene match: 5. CDR3 size: 15 residues. CDR1 is MDHEN and CDR2 is SYDVKM in the germline V gene.